This TCR beta chain is from a study of T cells in Graves' hyperthyroidism and ophthalmopathy. Overall study results and limits: Also found in blood were most expanded thyroid clonotypes above 0.001.

This clonotype was observed many times. Antigen specificity is unknown. Amplification yielded TCR beta CDR3 regions, with RNA transcripts as the source. Using the HTBI primer set, a first-round RT-PCR was run on the TCR CDR3. TCRdb reanalysed the multiplex PCR reads using MiXCR and keeps one entry per CDR3 protein. The data show some 370,000 distinct CDR3 sequences, roughly 13% seen once. Individuals with ophthalmopathy presented a Clinical Activity Score of at least 3, a NOSPECS grade of at least 4 and a duration under 3 months. The clonotype originates from a man aged 45 to 65 with Graves' ophthalmopathy. The source material was blood.

Here the CDR3 DNA reads TGTGCCAGTAGTATAGATACAGAACGGAATCAGCCCCAGCATTTT. This encodes CASSIDTERNQPQHF. J is TRBJ1-5 and V is TRBV19, with no clear D. The CDR3 covers 15 residues. V was trimmed by 0 bases and J by 4 bases, leaving 10 bases between them. Germline CDR1 is LNHDA and CDR2 is SQIVND (reference sequence).